Listed below are T cell receptor beta chains from one sample, sequenced in a study of glioma-infiltrating T cells. TCRdb reanalysed the multiplex PCR reads using MiXCR and keeps one entry per CDR3 protein. The table records about 140,000 distinct CDR3 sequences, around 42% of them present only once. The sequenced sample consisted of glioma tissue, nonneoplastic brain tissue, or PBMCs (not recorded which). The receptor set was obtained from a human donor with low-grade glioma or glioblastoma, undergoing nonglioma brain surgery, or in good health (not recorded which). Both conserved end residues are part of each CDR3. The size entry is marked missing in some rows and otherwise reads once, few, many or a size class.

many TRBJ2-3 13 TRBV7-9 CASSLFYLDTQYF
- TRBJ2-7 11 TRBV20-1 CSARQVMEQYF
few TRBJ2-2 15 TRBV15 CATSRSRSQGGELFF
- TRBJ1-6 15 TRBV15 CATSRETGVGSPLHF
- TRBJ2-1 17 TRBV18 CASSLGASGRLYNEQFF
- TRBJ2-3 13 TRBV7-2 CASSVGGGDTQYF
- TRBJ2-7 13 TRBV20-1 CSANRTVSYEQYF
- TRBJ2-7 15 TRBV6-1 CASKLGRDASYEQYF
- TRBJ1-3 17 TRBV18 CASSPPTWYLSGNTIYF
- TRBJ2-7 13 TRBV4-1 CASSSRLGYEQYF
- TRBJ1-2 13 TRBV29-1 CSVEPGMGRGYTF
- TRBJ2-5 12 TRBV4-3 CTSSQDPETQYF
- TRBJ2-3 18 TRBV25-1 CASSGQTNLAGGTDTQYF
- TRBJ1-2 13 TRBV27 CASSLGVQNGYTF
few TRBJ2-1 16 TRBV4-1 CASSQAGVSKGDEQFF
- TRBJ1-2 12 TRBV20-1 CSATQPNYGYTF
- TRBJ2-1 17 TRBV14 CASSQGDRFPPYNEQFF
- TRBJ1-1 13 TRBV5-1 CASSWTSDTEAFF
- TRBJ2-7 14 TRBV6-6 CASSHGQVAYEQYF
- TRBJ2-7 13 TRBV28 CASSEFRTGHVLF
- TRBJ2-3 15 TRBV15 CATSRDKRDWDTQYF
- TRBJ2-7 12 TRBV7-2 CASSLFEGEQYF
- TRBJ1-1 16 TRBV2 CASSSNGYTGNAEAFF
- TRBJ2-7 13 TRBV20-1 CSANPGQGYEQYF
few TRBJ2-5 14 TRBV12-3/TRBV12-4 CASSFGGLEETQYF
few TRBJ2-7 9 TRBV20-1 CSAPGEQYF
- TRBJ2-3 13 TRBV6-6 CASSYSSTDTQYF
few TRBJ2-7 13 TRBV11-2 CASSRETGYEQYF
few TRBJ2-3 14 TRBV7-3 CASSLQRSTDTQYF
- TRBJ1-2 15 TRBV27 CASSLSLPGFNGYTF
- TRBJ2-6 17 TRBV20-1 CSARAQRDASGANVLTF
few TRBJ1-5 15 TRBV27 CASSSGTVSNQPQHF
- TRBJ2-1 14 TRBV15 CATSRDRHSQEQFF
- TRBJ1-1 12 TRBV7-9 CASTRTETEAFF
once TRBJ2-6 14 TRBV6-1 CASSSGPLANVLTF
- TRBJ2-7 11 TRBV6-1 CASSKGNEQYF
few TRBJ2-5 13 TRBV4-2 CASSQDGQETQYF
- TRBJ2-1 15 TRBV18 CASSPPATAYNEQFF
- TRBJ1-1 13 TRBV2 CASLPRRNTEAFF
few TRBJ2-5 14 TRBV20-1 CSAKLAGGGETQYF
many TRBJ1-6 13 TRBV10-3 CAISASGNSPLHF
many TRBJ1-1 16 TRBV6-6 CASSYSKAVVNTEAFF
- TRBJ1-1 16 TRBV28 CASSQACSTQNTEAFF
many TRBJ2-3 14 TRBV11-2 CASSSGTVADTQYF
- TRBJ2-7 12 TRBV20-1 CSVKRETHEQYF
- TRBJ1-2 14 TRBV4-1 CASSQVGSDYGYTF
few TRBJ1-1 18 TRBV28 CASSLDAYPFYMNTEAFF
- TRBJ1-4 14 TRBV11-1 CATPGGGANEKLFF
- TRBJ2-3 14 TRBV28 CASSRDSGTDTQYF
- TRBJ1-2 14 TRBV4-1 CASSQQQGSGGYTF
- TRBJ2-5 11 TRBV2 CASSEEETQYF
few TRBJ1-1 12 TRBV4-1 CASRDSDTEAFF
- TRBJ2-5 15 TRBV2 CASSGGLATQETQYF
few TRBJ1-3 15 TRBV6-6 CASSYSRVSGNTIYF
once TRBJ1-2 12 TRBV19 CASNDRRDGYTF